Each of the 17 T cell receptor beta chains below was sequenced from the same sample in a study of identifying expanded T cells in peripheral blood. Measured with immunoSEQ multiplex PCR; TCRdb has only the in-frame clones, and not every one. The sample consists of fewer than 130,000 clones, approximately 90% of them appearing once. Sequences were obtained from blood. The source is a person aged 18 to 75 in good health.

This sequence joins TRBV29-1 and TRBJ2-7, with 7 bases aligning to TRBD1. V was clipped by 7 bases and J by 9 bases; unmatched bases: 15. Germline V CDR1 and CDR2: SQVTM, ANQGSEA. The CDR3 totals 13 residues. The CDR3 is CSAEGQERTGQYF. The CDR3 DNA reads TGCAGCGCCGAAGGACAGGAGAGAACGGGGCAGTACTTC.

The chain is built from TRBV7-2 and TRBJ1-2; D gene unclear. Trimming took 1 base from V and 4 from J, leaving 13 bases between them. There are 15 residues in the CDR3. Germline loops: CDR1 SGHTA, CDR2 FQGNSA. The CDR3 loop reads CASSLVGSDLYGYTF. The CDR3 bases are TGTGCCAGCAGCTTAGTAGGATCCGATCTCTATGGCTACACCTTC.

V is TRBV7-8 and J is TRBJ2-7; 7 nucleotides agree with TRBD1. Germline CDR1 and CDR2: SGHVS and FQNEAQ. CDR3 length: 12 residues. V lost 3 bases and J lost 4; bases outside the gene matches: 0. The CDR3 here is CASSFRGYEQYF. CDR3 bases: TGTGCCAGCAGCTTCAGGGGGTACGAGCAGTACTTC.

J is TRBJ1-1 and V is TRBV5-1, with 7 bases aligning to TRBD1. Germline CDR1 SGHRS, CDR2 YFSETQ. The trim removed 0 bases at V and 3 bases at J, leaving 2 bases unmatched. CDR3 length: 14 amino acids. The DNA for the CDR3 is TGCGCCAGCAGCTTGGTCAGGGGGTACACTGAAGCTTTCTTT. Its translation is CASSLVRGYTEAFF. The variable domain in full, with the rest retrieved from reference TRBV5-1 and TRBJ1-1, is KAGVTQTPRYLIKTRGQQVTLSCSPISGHRSVSWYQQTPGQGLQFLFEYFSETQRNKGNFPGRFSGRQFSNSRSEMNVSTLELGDSALYLCASSLVRGYTEAFFGQGTRLTVV.

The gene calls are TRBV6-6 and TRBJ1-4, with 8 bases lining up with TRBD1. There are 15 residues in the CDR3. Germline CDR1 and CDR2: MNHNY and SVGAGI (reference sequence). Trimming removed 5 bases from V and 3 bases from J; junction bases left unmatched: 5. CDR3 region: CASSPYRGANEKLFF. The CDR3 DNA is TGTGCCAGCAGTCCCTACAGGGGGGCTAATGAAAAACTGTTTTTT.

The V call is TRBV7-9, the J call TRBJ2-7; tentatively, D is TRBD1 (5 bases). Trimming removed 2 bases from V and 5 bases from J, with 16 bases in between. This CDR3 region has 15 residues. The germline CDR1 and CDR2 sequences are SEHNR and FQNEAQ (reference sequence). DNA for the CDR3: TGTGCCAGCAGCTTAAGCAGGGTAGGAATCGACGAGCAGTACTTC. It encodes CASSLSRVGIDEQYF.

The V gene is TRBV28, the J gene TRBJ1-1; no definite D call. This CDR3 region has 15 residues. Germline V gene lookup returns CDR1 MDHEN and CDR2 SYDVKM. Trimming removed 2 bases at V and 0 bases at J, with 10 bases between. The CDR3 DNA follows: TGTGCCAGCAGTTTAGTCGCCCGGATGAACACTGAAGCTTTCTTT. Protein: CASSLVARMNTEAFF.

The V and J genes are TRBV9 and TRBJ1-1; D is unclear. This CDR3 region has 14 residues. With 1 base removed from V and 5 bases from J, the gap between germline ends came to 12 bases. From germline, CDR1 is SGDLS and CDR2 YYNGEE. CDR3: CASSVWGEGTEAFF. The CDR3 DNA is TGTGCCAGCAGCGTATGGGGAGAAGGGACTGAAGCTTTCTTT.

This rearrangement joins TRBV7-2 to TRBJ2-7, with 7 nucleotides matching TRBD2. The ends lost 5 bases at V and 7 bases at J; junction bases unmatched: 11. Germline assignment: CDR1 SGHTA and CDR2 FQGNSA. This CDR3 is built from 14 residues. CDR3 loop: CASSQQTSPVEQYF. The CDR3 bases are TGTGCCAGCAGCCAACAGACTAGCCCTGTTGAGCAGTACTTC.

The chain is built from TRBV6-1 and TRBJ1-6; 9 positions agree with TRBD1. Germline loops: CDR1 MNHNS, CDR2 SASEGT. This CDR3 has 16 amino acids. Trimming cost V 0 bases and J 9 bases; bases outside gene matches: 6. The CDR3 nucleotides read TGTGCCAGCAGTGAAGCGGGGACAGGGATAGGTTCACCCCTCCACTTT. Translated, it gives CASSEAGTGIGSPLHF.

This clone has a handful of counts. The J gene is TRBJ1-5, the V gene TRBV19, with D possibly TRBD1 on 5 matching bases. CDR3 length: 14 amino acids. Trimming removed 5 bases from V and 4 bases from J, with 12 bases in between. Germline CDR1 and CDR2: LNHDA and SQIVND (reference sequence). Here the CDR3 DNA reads TGTGCCAGTAGTGAGCGGGGGGGTAATCAGCCCCAGCATTTT. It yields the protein CASSERGGNQPQHF.

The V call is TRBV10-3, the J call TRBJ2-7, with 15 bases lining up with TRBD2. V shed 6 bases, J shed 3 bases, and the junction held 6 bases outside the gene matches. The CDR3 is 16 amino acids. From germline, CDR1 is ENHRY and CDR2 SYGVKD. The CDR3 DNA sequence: TGTGCCATCAGGGGGACTAGCGGGGGGCAGGACTACGAGCAGTACTTC. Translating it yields CAIRGTSGGQDYEQYF.

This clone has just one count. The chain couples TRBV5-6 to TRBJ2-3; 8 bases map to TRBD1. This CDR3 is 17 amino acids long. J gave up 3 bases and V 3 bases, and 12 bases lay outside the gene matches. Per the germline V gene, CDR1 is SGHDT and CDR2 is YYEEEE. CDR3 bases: TGTGCCAGCAGCTCAAGCCTCCAGGGGGCGCTGACAGATACGCAGTATTTT. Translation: CASSSSLQGALTDTQYF.

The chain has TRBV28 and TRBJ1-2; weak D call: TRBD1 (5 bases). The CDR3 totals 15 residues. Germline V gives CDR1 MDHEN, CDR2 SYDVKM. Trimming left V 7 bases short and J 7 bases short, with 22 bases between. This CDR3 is CASIGGAGPIGGYTF. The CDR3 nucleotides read TGTGCCAGCATCGGCGGCGCAGGGCCCATTGGTGGCTACACCTTC.

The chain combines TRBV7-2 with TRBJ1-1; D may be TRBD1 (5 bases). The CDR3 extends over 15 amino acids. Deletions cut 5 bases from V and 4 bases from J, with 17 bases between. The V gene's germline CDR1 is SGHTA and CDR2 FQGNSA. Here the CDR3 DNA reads TGTGCCAGCAGCCAATATGGGGGGTTGGGCACTGAAGCTTTCTTT. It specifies CASSQYGGLGTEAFF.

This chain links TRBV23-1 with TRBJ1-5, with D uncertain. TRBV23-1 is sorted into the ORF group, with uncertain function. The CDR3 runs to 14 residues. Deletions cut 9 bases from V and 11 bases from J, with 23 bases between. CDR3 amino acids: CASNGTDPLGAQHF. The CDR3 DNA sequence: TGCGCCAGTAACGGCACGGACCCGCTCGGGGCCCAGCATTTT.

CDR3 sequence reads: CASSPSPTGTGGPDTQYF. The CDR3 bases are TGTGCCAGCTCACCCTCCCCTACCGGGACAGGGGGGCCAGATACGCAGTATTTT. The chain employs TRBV18 and TRBJ2-3, with TRBD1 matching over 11 bases. Germline V gene data show CDR1 as KGHSH and CDR2 as LQKENI. V was pared by 3 bases and J by 4 bases, with 12 bases of the junction left unmatched. The CDR3 is 18 residues long. The whole variable domain, filled in from reference TRBV18 and TRBJ2-3, reads NAGVMQNPRHLVRRRGQEARLRCSPMKGHSHVYWYRQLPEEGLKFMVYLQKENIIDESGMPKERFSAEFPKEGPSILRIQQVVRGDSAAYFCASSPSPTGTGGPDTQYFGPGTRLTVL.